The T cell receptor (beta chain) under discussion was sequenced for a study of human T cells and chemical hapten exposure. There are many counts of this clonotype. TCRdb reprocessed the RACE reads with MiXCR, giving one entry per CDR3 protein. The sample yields roughly 110,000 distinct CDR3 sequences, about 12% seen once. Noted time point: pre-sensitization, week 0. As to treatment: therapeutic diphenylcyclopropenone sensitization with weekly scalp DPC. Blood draws came first, before each patch test. Germline V gives CDR1 SGHAT, CDR2 FQNNGV. V was pared by 2 bases and J by 7 bases, with 6 bases between. The CDR3 runs to 12 residues.

The clonotype comes from a woman in her 50s with alopecia areata. Some clones in this sample may be carry-over from other donors' samples. The J gene is TRBJ1-3, the V gene TRBV11-2; unclear D gene. Specimen: whole blood, collected in connection with sensitization to the hapten diphenylcyclopropenone (DPC). As DNA, the CDR3 is TGTGCCAGCAGCTTAACCTCGAACACCATATATTTT. It yields the protein CASSLTSNTIYF.